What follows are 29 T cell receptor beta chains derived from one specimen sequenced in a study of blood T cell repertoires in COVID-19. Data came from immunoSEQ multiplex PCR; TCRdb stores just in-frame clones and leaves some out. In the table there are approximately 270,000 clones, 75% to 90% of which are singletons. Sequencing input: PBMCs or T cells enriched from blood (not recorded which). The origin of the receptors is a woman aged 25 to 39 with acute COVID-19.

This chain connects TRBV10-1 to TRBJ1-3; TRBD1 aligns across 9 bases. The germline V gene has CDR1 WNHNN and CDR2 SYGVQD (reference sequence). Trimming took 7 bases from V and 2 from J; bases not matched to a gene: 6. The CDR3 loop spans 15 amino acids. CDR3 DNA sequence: TGCGCCAGCAATACAGGGGGCTCCCCTGGAAACACCATATATTTT. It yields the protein CASNTGGSPGNTIYF.

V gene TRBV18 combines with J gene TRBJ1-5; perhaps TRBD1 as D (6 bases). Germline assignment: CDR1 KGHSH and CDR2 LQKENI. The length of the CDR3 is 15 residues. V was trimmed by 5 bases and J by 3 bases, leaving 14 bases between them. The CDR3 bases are TGTGCCAGCTCAACTTCCGGACAGTTCAATCAGCCCCAGCATTTT. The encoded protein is CASSTSGQFNQPQHF.

CDR3 nucleotide sequence: TGCAGCGTTGAACAAACAGGGGCCTGGGAGACCCAGTACTTC. It encodes CSVEQTGAWETQYF. J is TRBJ2-5 and V is TRBV29-1, with 7 bases fitting TRBD1. The V gene's germline CDR1 is SQVTM and CDR2 ANQGSEA. Trimming removed 2 bases from V and 5 bases from J; junction bases left unmatched: 8. The CDR3 totals 14 residues.

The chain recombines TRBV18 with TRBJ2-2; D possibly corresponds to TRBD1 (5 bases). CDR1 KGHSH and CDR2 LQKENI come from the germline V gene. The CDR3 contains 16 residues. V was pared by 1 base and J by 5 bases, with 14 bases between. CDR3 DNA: TGTGCCAGCTCACCACGTGAAGGGGCAGGAACCGGGGAGCTGTTTTTT. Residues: CASSPREGAGTGELFF.

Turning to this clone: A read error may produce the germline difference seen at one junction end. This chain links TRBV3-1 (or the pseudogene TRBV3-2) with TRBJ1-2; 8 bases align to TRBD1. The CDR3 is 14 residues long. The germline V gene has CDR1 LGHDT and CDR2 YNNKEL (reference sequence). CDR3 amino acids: CASSQVVAGGLLAF. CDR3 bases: TGTGCCAGCAGCCAAGTGGTCGCAGGGGGCCTTTTAGCCTTC.

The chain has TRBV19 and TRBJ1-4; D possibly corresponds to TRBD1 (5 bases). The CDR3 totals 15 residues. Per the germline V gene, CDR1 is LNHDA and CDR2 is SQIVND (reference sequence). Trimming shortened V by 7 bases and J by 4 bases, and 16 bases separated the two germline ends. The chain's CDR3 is CASTKTGDSNEKLFF. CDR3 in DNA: TGTGCCAGTACCAAAACAGGAGATAGTAATGAAAAACTGTTTTTT.

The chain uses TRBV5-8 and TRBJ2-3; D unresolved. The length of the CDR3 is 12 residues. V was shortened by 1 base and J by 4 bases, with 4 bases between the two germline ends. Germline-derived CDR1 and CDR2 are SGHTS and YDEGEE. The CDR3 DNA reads TGTGCCAGCAGCTTGCGTGCAGATACGCAGTATTTT. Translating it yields CASSLRADTQYF.

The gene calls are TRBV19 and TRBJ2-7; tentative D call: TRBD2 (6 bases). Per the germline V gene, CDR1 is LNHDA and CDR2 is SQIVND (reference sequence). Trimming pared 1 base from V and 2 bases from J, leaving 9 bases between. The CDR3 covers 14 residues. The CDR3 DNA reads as TGTGCCAGTAGTATAGGGCGGGGCGCCTACGAGCAGTACTTC. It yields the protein CASSIGRGAYEQYF.

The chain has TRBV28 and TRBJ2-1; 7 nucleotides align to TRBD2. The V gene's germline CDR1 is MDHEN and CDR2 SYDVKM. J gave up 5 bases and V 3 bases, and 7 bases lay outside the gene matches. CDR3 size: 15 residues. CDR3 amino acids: CASSFPGLVHNEQFF. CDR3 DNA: TGTGCCAGCAGTTTTCCCGGACTAGTCCACAATGAGCAGTTCTTC.

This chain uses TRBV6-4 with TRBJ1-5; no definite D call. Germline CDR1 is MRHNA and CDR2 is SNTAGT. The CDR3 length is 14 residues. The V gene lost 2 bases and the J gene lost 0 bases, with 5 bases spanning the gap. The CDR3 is CASSDRYSNQPQHF. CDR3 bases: TGTGCCAGCAGTGACCGTTATAGCAATCAGCCCCAGCATTTT.

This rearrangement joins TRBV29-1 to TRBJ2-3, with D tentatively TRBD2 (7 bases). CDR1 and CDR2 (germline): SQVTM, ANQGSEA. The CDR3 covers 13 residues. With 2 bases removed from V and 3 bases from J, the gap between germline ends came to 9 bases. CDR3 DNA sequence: TGCAGCGTTGAAAGGGGGGGAACAGATACGCAGTATTTT. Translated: CSVERGGTDTQYF.

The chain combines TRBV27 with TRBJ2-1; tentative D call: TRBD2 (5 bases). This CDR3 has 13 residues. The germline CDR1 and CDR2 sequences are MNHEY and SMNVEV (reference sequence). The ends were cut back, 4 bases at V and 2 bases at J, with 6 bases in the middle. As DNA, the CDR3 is TGTGCCAGCAGTTCCGGGACCTACAATGAGCAGTTCTTC. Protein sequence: CASSSGTYNEQFF.

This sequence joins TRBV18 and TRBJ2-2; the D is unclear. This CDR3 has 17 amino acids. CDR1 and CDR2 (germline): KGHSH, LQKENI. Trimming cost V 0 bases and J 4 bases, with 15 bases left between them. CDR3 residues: CASSPPSSEQLTGELFF. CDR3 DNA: TGTGCCAGCTCACCACCAAGTTCAGAACAGCTCACCGGGGAGCTGTTTTTT.

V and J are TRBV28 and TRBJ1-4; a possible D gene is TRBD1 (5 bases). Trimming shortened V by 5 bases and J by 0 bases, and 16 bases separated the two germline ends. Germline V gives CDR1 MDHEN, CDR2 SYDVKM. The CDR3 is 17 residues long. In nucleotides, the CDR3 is TGTGCCAGCAGTCCCCATTCCCCAGGGACAACTAATGAAAAACTGTTTTTT. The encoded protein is CASSPHSPGTTNEKLFF.

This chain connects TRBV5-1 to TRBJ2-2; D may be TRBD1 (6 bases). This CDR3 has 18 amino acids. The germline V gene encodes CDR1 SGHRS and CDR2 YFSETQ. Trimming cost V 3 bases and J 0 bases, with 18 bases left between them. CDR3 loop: CASSSLGAGFSNTGELFF. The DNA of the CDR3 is TGCGCCAGCAGCTCTCTGGGGGCGGGTTTTTCGAACACCGGGGAGCTGTTTTTT.

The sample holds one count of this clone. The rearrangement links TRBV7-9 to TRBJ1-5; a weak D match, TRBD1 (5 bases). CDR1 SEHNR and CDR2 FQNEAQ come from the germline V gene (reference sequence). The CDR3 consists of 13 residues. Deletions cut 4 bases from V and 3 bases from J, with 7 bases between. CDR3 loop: CASSWDFNQPQHF. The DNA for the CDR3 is TGTGCCAGCAGCTGGGACTTCAATCAGCCCCAGCATTTT.

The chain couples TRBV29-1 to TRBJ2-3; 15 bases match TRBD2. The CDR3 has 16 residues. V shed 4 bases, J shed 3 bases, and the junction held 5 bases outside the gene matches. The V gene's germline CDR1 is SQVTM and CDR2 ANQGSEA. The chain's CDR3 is CSVGGTSGRSTDTQYF. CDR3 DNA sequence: TGCAGCGTTGGAGGGACTAGCGGGAGGTCTACAGATACGCAGTATTTT.

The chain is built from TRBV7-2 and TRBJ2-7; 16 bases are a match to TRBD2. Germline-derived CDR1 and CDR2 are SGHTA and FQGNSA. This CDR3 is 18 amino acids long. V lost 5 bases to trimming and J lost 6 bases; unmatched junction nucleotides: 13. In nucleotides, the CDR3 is TGTGCCAGCAGCCGGGGACTAGCGGGAGGGCCTTTAACGGTCGAGCAGTACTTC. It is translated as CASSRGLAGGPLTVEQYF.

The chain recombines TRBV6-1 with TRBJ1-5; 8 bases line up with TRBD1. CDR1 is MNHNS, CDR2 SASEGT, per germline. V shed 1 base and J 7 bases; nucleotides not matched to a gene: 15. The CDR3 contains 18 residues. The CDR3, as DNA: TGTGCCAGCAGTGAAGTGGATGTGAGGACAGGGATTGGGCAGCCCCAGCATTTT. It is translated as CASSEVDVRTGIGQPQHF.

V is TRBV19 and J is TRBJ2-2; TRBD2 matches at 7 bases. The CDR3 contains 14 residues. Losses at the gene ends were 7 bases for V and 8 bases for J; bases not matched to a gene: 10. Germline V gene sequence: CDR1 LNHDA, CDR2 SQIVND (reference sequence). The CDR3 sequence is CASTPRSGIGELFF. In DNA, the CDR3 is TGTGCCAGTACTCCTAGGAGCGGGATTGGGGAGCTGTTTTTT.

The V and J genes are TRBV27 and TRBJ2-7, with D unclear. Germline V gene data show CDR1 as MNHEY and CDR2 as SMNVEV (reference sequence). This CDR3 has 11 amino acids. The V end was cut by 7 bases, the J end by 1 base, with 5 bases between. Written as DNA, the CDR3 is TGTGCCAGCACTCCGTCCTACGAGCAGTACTTC. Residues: CASTPSYEQYF.

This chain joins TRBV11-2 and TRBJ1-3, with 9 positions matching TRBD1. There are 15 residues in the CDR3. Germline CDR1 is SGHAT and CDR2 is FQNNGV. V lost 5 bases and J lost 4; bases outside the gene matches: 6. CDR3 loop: CASSGDRARGNTIYF. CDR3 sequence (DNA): TGTGCCAGCAGCGGGGACAGGGCGCGGGGAAACACCATATATTTT.

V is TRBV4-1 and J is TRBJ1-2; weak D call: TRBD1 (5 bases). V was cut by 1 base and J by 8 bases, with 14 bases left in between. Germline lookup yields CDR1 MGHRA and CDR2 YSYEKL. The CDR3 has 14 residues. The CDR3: CASSQGIGADGYTF. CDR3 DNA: TGCGCCAGCAGCCAAGGGATAGGGGCGGACGGCTACACCTTC.

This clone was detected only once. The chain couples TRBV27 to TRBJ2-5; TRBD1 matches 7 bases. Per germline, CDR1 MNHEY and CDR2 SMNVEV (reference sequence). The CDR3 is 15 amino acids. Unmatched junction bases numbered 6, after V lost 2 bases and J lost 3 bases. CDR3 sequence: CASSLSRGREETQYF. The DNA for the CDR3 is TGTGCCAGCAGTTTAAGTAGGGGGCGGGAAGAGACCCAGTACTTC.

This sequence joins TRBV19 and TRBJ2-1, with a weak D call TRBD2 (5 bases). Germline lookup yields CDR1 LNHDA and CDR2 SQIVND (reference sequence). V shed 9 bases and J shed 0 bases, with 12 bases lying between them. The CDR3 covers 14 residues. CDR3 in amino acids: CASRRGSSYNEQFF. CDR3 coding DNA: TGTGCCAGCCGCCGGGGTAGCTCCTACAATGAGCAGTTCTTC. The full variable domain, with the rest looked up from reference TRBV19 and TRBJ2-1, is DGGITQSPKYLFRKEGQNVTLSCEQNLNHDAMYWYRQDPGQGLRLIYYSQIVNDFQKGDIAEGYSVSREKKESFPLTVTSAQKNPTAFYLCASRRGSSYNEQFFGPGTRLTVL.

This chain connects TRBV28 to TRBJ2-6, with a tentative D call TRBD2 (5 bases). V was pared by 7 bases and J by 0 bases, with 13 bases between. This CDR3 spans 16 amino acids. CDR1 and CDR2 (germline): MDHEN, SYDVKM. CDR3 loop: CASNPPGYSGANVLTF. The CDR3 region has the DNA TGTGCCAGCAATCCACCGGGGTACTCTGGGGCCAACGTCCTGACTTTC.

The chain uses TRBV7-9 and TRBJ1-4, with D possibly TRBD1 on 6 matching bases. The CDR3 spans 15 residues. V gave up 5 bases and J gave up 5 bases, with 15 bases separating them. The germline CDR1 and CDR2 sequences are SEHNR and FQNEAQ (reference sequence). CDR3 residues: CASSRGNTENEKLFF. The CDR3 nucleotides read TGTGCCAGCAGCAGGGGGAACACAGAAAATGAAAAACTGTTTTTT.

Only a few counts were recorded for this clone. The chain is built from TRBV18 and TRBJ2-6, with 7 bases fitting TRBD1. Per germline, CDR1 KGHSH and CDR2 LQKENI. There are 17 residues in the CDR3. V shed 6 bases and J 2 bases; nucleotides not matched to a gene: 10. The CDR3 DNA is TGTGCCAGCTCCCTCTCCCAAACAGGGGCTGGGGCCAACGTCCTGACTTTC. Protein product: CASSLSQTGAGANVLTF.

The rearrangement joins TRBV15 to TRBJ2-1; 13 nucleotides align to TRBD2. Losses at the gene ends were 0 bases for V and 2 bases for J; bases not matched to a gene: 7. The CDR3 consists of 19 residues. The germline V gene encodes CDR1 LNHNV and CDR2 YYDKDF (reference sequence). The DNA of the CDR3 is TGTGCCACCAGCAGAGACCCCCCGGGACTAGCGGGAACCTACAATGAGCAGTTCTTC. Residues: CATSRDPPGLAGTYNEQFF.